Shown below are 26 T cell receptor beta chains from a single sample sequenced in a study of cytomegalovirus exposure and HLA in healthy donors. Amplification used 60 Vbeta primers and 13 Jbeta primers. Sequenced by immunoSEQ multiplex PCR; TCRdb stores in-frame clones only, minus some. The profile covers 85,000 to 120,000 clones, with about 70% appearing a single time and about 6% taken by the ten largest. Sequencing was done on a sample of PBMCs. All receptors come from a woman aged 45-65 years in good health and CMV-seropositive.

This clone was recorded once. This chain links TRBV28 with TRBJ1-3, with unresolved D. Germline V gene lookup returns CDR1 MDHEN and CDR2 SYDVKM. The CDR3 totals 13 residues. Trimming pared 6 bases from V and 0 bases from J, leaving 6 bases between. CDR3 sequence: CASSLSSGNTIYF. DNA for the CDR3: TGTGCCAGCAGCCTAAGCTCTGGAAACACCATATATTTT.

The chain couples TRBV21-1 to TRBJ1-1; no check of the table's D call, TRBD1, against the DNA was made. TRBV21-1 is a pseudogene segment. CDR3 size: 14 residues. This CDR3 is CASSEGHPNTEAFF. The CDR3 bases are TGTGCCAGCAGCGAGGGACACCCGAACACTGAAGCTTTCTTT.

The chain has TRBV18 and TRBJ1-1; 10 bases align to TRBD1. With V trimmed by 5 bases and J by 1 base, 7 bases remained unmatched. Germline lookup yields CDR1 KGHSH and CDR2 LQKENI. This CDR3 has 16 residues. The chain's CDR3 is CASSSRQGARNTEAFF. CDR3 bases: TGTGCCAGCTCATCACGACAGGGGGCAAGGAACACTGAAGCTTTCTTT.

The V gene is TRBV4-2, the J gene TRBJ1-3; D is unclear. The germline V gene encodes CDR1 LGHNA and CDR2 YNFKEQ. The CDR3 length is 15 residues. V was cut by 1 base and J by 0 bases, with 7 bases left in between. The CDR3 nucleotides are TGTGCCAGCAGCCAAGCGATGAGCTCTGGAAACACCATATATTTT. Amino acid sequence: CASSQAMSSGNTIYF.

The rearrangement uses TRBV18 and TRBJ2-6, with D tentatively TRBD2 (5 bases). The V and J ends lost 6 bases and 2 bases respectively, with 11 bases between them. The V gene's germline CDR1 is KGHSH and CDR2 LQKENI. The CDR3 spans 15 residues. This CDR3 is CASSPNGAGANVLTF. The CDR3 DNA reads as TGTGCCAGCTCGCCGAACGGGGCTGGGGCCAACGTCCTGACTTTC.

This clone was seen a few times. This chain connects TRBV4-1 to TRBJ1-6; D is perhaps TRBD1 (6 bases). CDR3 length: 16 amino acids. Germline assignment: CDR1 MGHRA and CDR2 YSYEKL. V lost 0 bases, J lost 7 bases, and 13 bases lay in between. CDR3 coding DNA: TGCGCCAGCAGCCAAGATCGAGGCGGGGGCAATTCACCCCTCCACTTT. Amino acids: CASSQDRGGGNSPLHF.

This clone was picked up a small number of times. The chain joins TRBV7-2 to TRBJ1-1; D might be TRBD1 (5 bases). This CDR3 contains 16 residues. The germline V and J ends were trimmed by 2 bases and 2 bases, with 15 bases remaining between them. CDR1 is SGHTA, CDR2 FQGNSA, per germline. The CDR3 protein is CASSLSAGIKNTEAFF. The CDR3 nucleotides are TGTGCCAGCAGCTTAAGTGCAGGGATAAAAAACACTGAAGCTTTCTTT.

This chain connects TRBV9 to TRBJ2-3; D is perhaps TRBD1 (5 bases). The CDR3 is made up of 14 amino acids. The germline V gene encodes CDR1 SGDLS and CDR2 YYNGEE. Trimming removed 0 bases at V and 8 bases at J, with 13 bases between. CDR3 protein: CASSVVGERSTQYF. The DNA for the CDR3 is TGTGCCAGCAGCGTAGTAGGGGAAAGGAGTACGCAGTATTTT.

The rearrangement uses TRBV5-6 and TRBJ1-5, with D hard to call. The germline V gene encodes CDR1 SGHDT and CDR2 YYEEEE. CDR3 length: 14 amino acids. Trimming cost V 1 base and J 4 bases, with 9 bases left between them. Here the CDR3 reads CASSLWGGNQPQHF. The CDR3 DNA follows: TGTGCCAGCAGCTTGTGGGGAGGAAATCAGCCCCAGCATTTT.

The chain combines TRBV6-1 with TRBJ1-1; no definite D call. V shed 4 bases and J shed 0 bases, with 6 bases lying between them. Germline-derived CDR1 and CDR2 are MNHNS and SASEGT. This CDR3 is built from 13 residues. The CDR3 reads CASSGTVNTEAFF. Written as DNA, the CDR3 is TGTGCCAGCAGTGGAACAGTGAACACTGAAGCTTTCTTT.

The V gene is TRBV2, the J gene TRBJ2-2; 9 nucleotides agree with TRBD1. V trimming: 5 bases; J trimming: 2 bases; junction bases outside the gene matches: 3. The germline V gene has CDR1 SNHLY and CDR2 FYNNEI. CDR3 length: 15 amino acids. The CDR3 DNA reads as TGTGCCAGCAGTCAGGACAGGGGTAACACCGGGGAGCTGTTTTTT. Its translation is CASSQDRGNTGELFF. Complete variable domain (other parts from reference TRBV2 and TRBJ2-2): EPEVTQTPSHQVTQMGQEVILRCVPISNHLYFYWYRQILGQKVEFLVSFYNNEISEKSEIFDDQFSVERPDGSNFTLKIRSTKLEDSAMYFCASSQDRGNTGELFFGEGSRLTVL.

The chain couples TRBV2 to TRBJ2-1, with 9 nucleotides matching TRBD1. The CDR3 runs to 16 residues. Per the germline V gene, CDR1 is SNHLY and CDR2 is FYNNEI. V lost 6 bases, J lost 8 bases, and 14 bases stayed unmatched. CDR3 residues: CASSSPGTGNLDEQFF. CDR3 coding DNA: TGTGCCAGCAGCTCCCCGGGGACAGGGAATTTGGATGAGCAGTTCTTC.

This chain joins TRBV19 and TRBJ2-3, with TRBD2 matching 8 bases. V lost 10 bases to trimming and J lost 3 bases; unmatched junction nucleotides: 12. Germline assignment: CDR1 LNHDA and CDR2 SQIVND (reference sequence). The CDR3 covers 15 residues. CDR3 sequence (DNA): TGTGCCACCTCGAGACTAGCGAGGGGGACAGATACGCAGTATTTT. This encodes CATSRLARGTDTQYF.

V is TRBV2 and J is TRBJ2-5, with 8 nucleotides matching TRBD2. CDR3 length: 16 residues. The germline gives CDR1 SNHLY, CDR2 FYNNEI. Trimming cost V 5 bases and J 7 bases; bases outside gene matches: 15. CDR3 coding DNA: TGTGCCAGCAGTACCCCCCGTCCGGGGGGGGCTTGGACCCAGTACTTC. Its protein is CASSTPRPGGAWTQYF.

This sequence joins TRBV7-6 and TRBJ2-1; TRBD2 matches at 14 bases. V lost 0 bases to trimming and J lost 3 bases; unmatched junction nucleotides: 4. The length of the CDR3 is 18 residues. Germline CDR1 and CDR2: SGHVS and FNYEAQ. The CDR3 reads CASSLAGTSGGVYNEQFF. For the CDR3, the DNA is TGTGCCAGCAGCTTAGCCGGGACTAGCGGGGGAGTCTACAATGAGCAGTTCTTC. The full variable domain, completed using reference TRBV7-6 and TRBJ2-1, is GAGVSQSPRYKVTKRGQDVALRCDPISGHVSLYWYRQALGQGPEFLTYFNYEAQQDKSGLPNDRFSAERPEGSISTLTIQRTEQRDSAMYRCASSLAGTSGGVYNEQFFGPGTRLTVL.

The chain has TRBV9 and TRBJ1-2; 7 nucleotides align to TRBD1. CDR1 SGDLS and CDR2 YYNGEE come from the germline V gene. J lost 5 bases, V lost 2 bases, and 6 bases had no gene match. The CDR3 sequence is 14 residues long. DNA of the CDR3: TGTGCCAGCAGCGTCCTACAGGGGAGTTATGGCTACACCTTC. Translating it yields CASSVLQGSYGYTF.

The rearrangement links TRBV6-4 to TRBJ1-2; 11 positions match TRBD1. The length of the CDR3 is 17 residues. Germline-derived CDR1 and CDR2 are MRHNA and SNTAGT. Trimming at V came to 0 bases and at J to 8 bases, leaving 11 bases not matched to a gene. The CDR3 bases are TGTGCCAGCAGTGACTCCAGCATGGGGACAGGGGGTGGCGGCTACACCTTC. Translating it yields CASSDSSMGTGGGGYTF.

The J gene is TRBJ2-5, the V gene TRBV6-1; weak D call: TRBD1 (6 bases). With the DNA end fitting TRBJ2-7 better, the J assignment may be wrong. The CDR3 loop spans 14 amino acids. The germline V gene encodes CDR1 MNHNS and CDR2 SASEGT. As DNA, the CDR3 is TGTGCCAGTCCCGGACAGTCCTACTCCTACGAGCAGTACTTC. It is translated as CASPGQSYSYEQYF.

The rearrangement uses TRBV27 and TRBJ2-7, with 7 bases matching TRBD1. Germline values: CDR1 MNHEY, CDR2 SMNVEV (reference sequence). CDR3 length: 15 residues. V gave up 6 bases and J gave up 3 bases; unmatched junction bases: 11. The CDR3 region has the DNA TGTGCCAGCAGCCACCGGGACAGAGGAAACTACGAGCAGTACTTC. Encoded protein: CASSHRDRGNYEQYF.

The chain uses TRBV4-2 and TRBJ2-3, with no clear D. Between the trimmed V and J ends, which lost 1 base and 4 bases, there was a span of 3 bases. The germline CDR1 and CDR2 sequences are LGHNA and YNFKEQ. The CDR3 loop spans 12 amino acids. The CDR3 region has the DNA TGTGCCAGCAGCCAAGCTGCAGATACGCAGTATTTT. Encoded protein: CASSQAADTQYF.

The CDR3 spells CAWRSGLGKGSNQPQHF. The CDR3 region has the DNA TGTGCCTGGAGGTCGGGACTGGGTAAGGGGAGCAATCAGCCCCAGCATTTT. The V and J genes are TRBV30 and TRBJ1-5, with D perhaps TRBD1 (5 bases). The CDR3 extends over 17 amino acids. The V gene's germline CDR1 is GTSNPN and CDR2 SVGIG (reference sequence). V was clipped by 3 bases and J by 1 base, with 19 bases between them.

The V and J genes are TRBV6-6 and TRBJ2-3, with D maybe TRBD2 (5 bases). Deletions cut 8 bases from V and 2 bases from J, with 14 bases between. The CDR3 runs to 14 residues. Germline CDR1 reads MNHNY; CDR2 reads SVGAGI (reference sequence). This chain's CDR3 is CASHRDGVTDTQYF. CDR3 DNA sequence: TGTGCCAGCCACCGGGATGGCGTCACAGATACGCAGTATTTT.

This clone was observed a single time. At one end, the junction sequence differs from germline, possibly due to a read error. The chain links TRBV18 to TRBJ1-5; D remains unclear. The CDR3 consists of 12 residues. Germline V gives CDR1 KGHSH, CDR2 LQKENI. The CDR3 sequence is CASSSPGSHLAF. CDR3 in DNA: TGTGCCAGCTCGTCTCCCGGGTCCCACTTGGCTTTT.

The rearrangement uses TRBV19 and TRBJ1-5; the D is unclear. There are 15 residues in the CDR3. Germline CDR1 is LNHDA and CDR2 is SQIVND (reference sequence). The germline V and J ends were trimmed by 0 bases and 0 bases, with 6 bases remaining between them. CDR3: CASSIEQYSNQPQHF. The DNA for the CDR3 is TGTGCCAGTAGTATAGAACAGTATAGCAATCAGCCCCAGCATTTT.

The chain combines TRBV9 with TRBJ1-3, with D tentatively TRBD1 (6 bases). The V gene lost 3 bases and the J gene lost 4 bases, with 11 bases spanning the gap. CDR1 is SGDLS, CDR2 YYNGEE, per germline. There are 14 residues in the CDR3. The DNA for the CDR3 is TGTGCCAGCAGCGCCACAGGGTCCGGAAACACCATATATTTT. This translates into CASSATGSGNTIYF. Complete variable domain (other parts from reference TRBV9 and TRBJ1-3): DSGVTQTPKHLITATGQRVTLRCSPRSGDLSVYWYQQSLDQGLQFLIQYYNGEERAKGNILERFSAQQFPDLHSELNLSSLELGDSALYFCASSATGSGNTIYFGEGSWLTVV.

The chain has TRBV2 and TRBJ1-3; TRBD1 is a possible D gene (6 bases). This CDR3 comprises 15 residues. The V end was cut by 6 bases, the J end by 0 bases, with 12 bases between. The germline CDR1 and CDR2 sequences are SNHLY and FYNNEI. CDR3 coding DNA: TGTGCCAGCAGACTGACAGGAGGCTCTGGAAACACCATATATTTT. Its translation is CASRLTGGSGNTIYF.